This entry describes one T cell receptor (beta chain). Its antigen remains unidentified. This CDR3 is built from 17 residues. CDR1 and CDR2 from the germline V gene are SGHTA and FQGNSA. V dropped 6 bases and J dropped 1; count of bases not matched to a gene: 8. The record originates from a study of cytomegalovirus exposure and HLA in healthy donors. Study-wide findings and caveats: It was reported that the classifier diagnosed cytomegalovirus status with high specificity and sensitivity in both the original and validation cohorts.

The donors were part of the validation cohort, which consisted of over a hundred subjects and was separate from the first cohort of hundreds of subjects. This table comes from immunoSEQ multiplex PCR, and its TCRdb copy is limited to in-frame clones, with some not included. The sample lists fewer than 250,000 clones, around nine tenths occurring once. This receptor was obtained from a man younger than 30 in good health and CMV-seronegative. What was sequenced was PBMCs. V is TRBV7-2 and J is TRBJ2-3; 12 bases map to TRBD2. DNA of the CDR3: TGTGCCAGCAGTTATCGTTCTAGCGGGGGGGGCACAGATACGCAGTATTTT. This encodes CASSYRSSGGGTDTQYF.